Detailed here is one T cell receptor beta chain. This clonotype occurred a few times. The antigen this receptor binds is unknown. Per-base quality was not reported, and no clone a single base away is much larger than it. The instrument was an Illumina NovaSeq 6000. Synthesis of TCR cDNA relied on 5'RACE template switching, a step that introduced a universal primer site along with unique molecular identifiers. Priming of cDNA synthesis was performed from both the TCR alpha and TCR beta constant segments. Two PCR steps were used to amplify libraries, with sample barcodes and sequencing adapters being added in the second step. Sequencing of libraries was performed on Illumina HiSeq 2500 (2x100 bp) or NovaSeq (2x150 bp). Turning to the authors' computational methods: Reads were demultiplexed and collapsed into UMI consensus sequences with MIGEC, and V(D)J alignment was performed with MiXCR. Vaccine-responding clonotypes were identified with edgeR using replicate PBMC samples, with FDR below 0.01 and a log2 fold change above 5 up to day 15 being required. Bulk clonotypes were assigned CD4 or CD8 identity according to which sequenced CD4 or CD8 repertoire held them at higher abundance. TCRdb itself trimmed the public reads at Q25 with fastp, ran MiXCR and retained productive beta chains. Each entry is one CDR3 protein sequence, shown with its most common DNA and genes. The V and J calls and clone size come from TCRdb's table, not from the authors' own analysis. The sample includes 400,000 or so distinct CDR3 sequences, with around 19% observed a single time. In total, the top ten clones hold 18% of the sample.

This record belongs to a study of T cells after yellow fever vaccination (dated 2019 in TCRdb). At the level of the whole study: The SMART-Seq v4 Ultra Low Input RNA kit was used to prepare libraries from fractions with low cell numbers. To follow T-cell clones before and after both primary and booster YFV17D yellow fever vaccination, bulk TCR alpha and beta repertoires underwent longitudinal sequencing. Two healthy male donors, one aged 18 to 30 and one aged 30 to 40 years, made up the cohort. Blood samples were taken at several timepoints before and after primary and secondary immunization, and bulk PBMC replicates and cell subsets were isolated.

From its cysteine to its phenylalanine, the CDR3 spans 15 amino acids. Just CDR3 DNA is preserved here, 45 bases in frame from base 1. The germline V gene provides CDR1 MNHEY and CDR2 SVGAGI. V is reduced by 0 bases and J by 0 bases, leaving a spacing of 8 bases between them. General study outcomes and caveats: A small fraction of clonotypes showed up in both the CD4 and CD8 compartments, probably as a result of convergent recombination. Compared with the primary T-cell response, the secondary T-cell response was weaker but faster, peaking on day 5 rather than day 15. Computational filtering was needed because FACS-sorted repertoires could contain abundant contaminating clonotypes from the bulk population. Most clones expanded after primary vaccination were re-detected after the booster (around 96% of CD4 and around 88% of CD8), suggesting broad memory maintenance. Because the study included only a couple of donors, the extent to which the findings can be generalized is limited.

The treatment or condition label for this specimen denotes: live attenuated yellow fever vaccine strain. At each blood-draw timepoint, two biological replicates of bulk PBMCs were collected. PBMCs were isolated from peripheral blood using a standard Ficoll-Paque protocol. TriZol was used to extract RNA from bulk PBMCs, CD4 and CD8 fractions, and dextramer-positive and dextramer-negative fractions. Sequencing used PBMCs, obtained before the yellow fever booster vaccination. The chain joins TRBV6-5 to TRBJ1-2; no D segment can be confidently identified. The TCR sequence derives from a man between 18 and 29 years old who received the YFV17D yellow fever vaccine. The DNA is as follows: TGTGCCAGCAGTTACTCGTACAGAACTAACTATGGCTACACCTTC. The translation is CASSYSYRTNYGYTF.